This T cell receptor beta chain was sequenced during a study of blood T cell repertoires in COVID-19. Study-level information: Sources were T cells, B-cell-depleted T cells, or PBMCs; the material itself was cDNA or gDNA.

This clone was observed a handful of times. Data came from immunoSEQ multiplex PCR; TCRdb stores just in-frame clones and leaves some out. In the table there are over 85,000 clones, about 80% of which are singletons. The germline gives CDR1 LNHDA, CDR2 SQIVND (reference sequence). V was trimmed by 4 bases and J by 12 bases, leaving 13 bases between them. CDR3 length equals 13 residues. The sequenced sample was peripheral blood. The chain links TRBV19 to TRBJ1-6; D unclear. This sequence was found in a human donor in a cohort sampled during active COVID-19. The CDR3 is CASSTTLNLPLHF. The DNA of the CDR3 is TGTGCCAGTAGTACGACTCTGAACTTACCCCTCCACTTT. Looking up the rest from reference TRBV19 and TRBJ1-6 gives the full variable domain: DGGITQSPKYLFRKEGQNVTLSCEQNLNHDAMYWYRQDPGQGLRLIYYSQIVNDFQKGDIAEGYSVSREKKESFPLTVTSAQKNPTAFYLCASSTTLNLPLHFGNGTRLTVT.